This record looks at one T cell receptor beta chain sequence and its context. Its specificity is not known. Sequencing used cDNA as its template, made by extracting RNA and reverse transcribing it. Profiled with immunoSEQ multiplex PCR; TCRdb holds only in-frame clones, not every one. The sample yields about 190,000 clones, more than 55% seen once. Treatment denoted: oral pan-JAK inhibitor, 5-10 mg twice daily. Sorting from PBMCs produced CD4+ and CD8+ T cells. This specimen belongs to a study of CD8+ T cells in alopecia areata. This CDR3 has 14 residues. Germline assignment: CDR1 GTSNPN and CDR2 SVGIG (reference sequence). V dropped 2 bases and J dropped 1 base, with 9 bases sitting between them. Study-level points and caveats: Compared with normal scalp, lesional scalp had higher clonality and more expanded CD8+ clones. For baseline CD8+ expansion, any link to response stays uncertain with one nonresponder.

The source is a human donor with alopecia areata. The input for sequencing was CD4+ T cells sorted from blood, taken at week 4, from a patient treated with tofacitinib. This chain connects TRBV30 to TRBJ2-1; D gene ambiguous. In DNA, the CDR3 is TGTGCCTGGAGTTTGAAGGTTTCCTACAATGAGCAGTTCTTC. Amino acid sequence: CAWSLKVSYNEQFF.